These 28 T cell receptor beta chains came from one sample sequenced in a study of Graves' ophthalmopathy and Graves' hyperthyroidism. Amplifying from RNA transcripts, the study obtained TCR beta CDR3 regions. Scientists carried out first-round RT-PCR using HTBI primers and then a second-round multiplex PCR. TCRdb re-called the multiplex PCR reads with MiXCR, one entry per CDR3 protein. The sample has some 170,000 distinct CDR3 sequences; 39% are singletons. The sample consisted of peripheral blood. These receptors were obtained from a man under 40 with Graves' ophthalmopathy.

In DNA form, the CDR3 reads TGTGCCAGCAGTGAACGAGACCTCTACGAGCAGTACTTC. Protein product: CASSERDLYEQYF. The rearrangement uses TRBV2 and TRBJ2-7; D not resolved. The CDR3 runs 13 residues. V was trimmed by 2 bases and J by 3 bases, leaving 8 bases between them. Germline V CDR1 and CDR2: SNHLY, FYNNEI.

There are a few counts of this clonotype. The chain employs TRBV20-1 and TRBJ1-1; D uncertain. CDR1 DFQATT and CDR2 SNEGSKA come from the germline V gene (reference sequence). The CDR3 extends over 13 amino acids. The V and J ends lost 3 bases and 1 base respectively, with 9 bases between them. The CDR3 loop reads CSASRQANTEAFF. The CDR3 DNA reads as TGCAGTGCTAGTAGGCAGGCGAACACTGAAGCTTTCTTT.

This clonotype was seen at least ten times. The chain has TRBV11-3 and TRBJ2-7, with 13 positions matching TRBD2. The CDR3 length is 17 residues. Per the germline V gene, CDR1 is SGHNT and CDR2 is YENEEA. The V and J ends lost 5 bases and 3 bases, in that order; junction bases with no gene match: 10. The CDR3 bases are TGTGCCAGCAGCAACACCGGGACTAGCGGGGCTCGCTACGAGCAGTACTTC. It encodes CASSNTGTSGARYEQYF.

CDR3 nucleotides: TGTGCCAGCAGATCAAGAAAAGGACAGGCGGACTCTGGAAACACCATATATTTT. This encodes CASRSRKGQADSGNTIYF. This chain joins TRBV6-2 or TRBV6-3 and TRBJ1-3; TRBD1 matches at 7 bases. This CDR3 spans 18 amino acids. Looked up from germline, CDR1 is MNHEY and CDR2 is SVGEGT. J was trimmed by 0 bases and V by 6 bases; bases with no gene match: 14.

This clonotype occurred many times. One end of the junction is discordant with germline, which a read error may explain. The V gene is TRBV7-6, the J gene TRBJ2-2, with 11 bases matching TRBD2. The CDR3 is 21 residues long. CDR1 is SGHVS and CDR2 is FNYEAQ in the germline V gene. The CDR3 loop reads CASSLRPMKLAGVHNTGELFF. The CDR3 DNA reads TGTGCTAGCAGCTTACGCCCGATGAAACTAGCGGGAGTTCATAACACCGGGGAGCTGTTTTTT.

This clonotype was counted at least ten times. V gene TRBV7-8 combines with J gene TRBJ2-7, with unresolved D. Trimming took off 0 bases at V and 4 bases at J, with 19 bases between the two ends. The CDR3 contains 17 residues. Germline V gives CDR1 SGHVS, CDR2 FQNEAQ. Here the CDR3 DNA reads TGTGCCAGCAGCTTAGCTCCGAATTTTTATCCCTTATACGAGCAGTACTTC. It specifies CASSLAPNFYPLYEQYF.

In this sample, this clonotype turned up once. This sequence joins TRBV6-2 or TRBV6-3 and TRBJ1-3; 10 bases are a match to TRBD1. Germline V gene sequence: CDR1 MNHEY, CDR2 SVGEGT. The V segment lost 4 bases and the J segment 2 bases; nucleotides outside the gene matches: 2. CDR3 length: 15 amino acids. CDR3 amino acids: CASSFGQGAGNTIYF. DNA for the CDR3: TGTGCCAGCAGTTTCGGACAGGGGGCTGGAAACACCATATATTTT.

The V call is TRBV28, the J call TRBJ1-5; D is possibly TRBD1 (5 bases). Germline V CDR1 and CDR2: MDHEN, SYDVKM. CDR3 length: 14 amino acids. V was shortened by 8 bases and J by 1 base, with 12 bases between the two germline ends. CDR3 DNA: TGTGCCAGCTTAGGGGTTCCCAGCAATCAGCCCCAGCATTTT. Translating gives CASLGVPSNQPQHF.

This clonotype was picked up many times. The chain couples TRBV30 to TRBJ1-1, with unresolved D. Trimming pared 0 bases from V and 8 bases from J, leaving 7 bases between. Germline loops: CDR1 GTSNPN, CDR2 SVGIG (reference sequence). This CDR3 spans 11 amino acids. The DNA for the CDR3 is TGTGCCTGGAGTGTGGGAGGGGAAGCTTTCTTT. It translates to CAWSVGGEAFF.

The chain has TRBV6-1 and TRBJ1-1, with 7 bases identical to TRBD1. CDR1 and CDR2 from the germline V gene are MNHNS and SASEGT. Trimming removed 3 bases from V and 9 bases from J; junction bases left unmatched: 13. The CDR3 extends over 15 amino acids. CDR3 DNA: TGTGCCAGCAGTGACAGGACAGGCGTTAAAAAAAAAGCTTTCTTT. It encodes CASSDRTGVKKKAFF.

This clonotype showed up many times. The chain links TRBV13 to TRBJ2-7; 9 nucleotides agree with TRBD1. From germline, CDR1 is PRHDT and CDR2 FYEKMQ (reference sequence). This CDR3 contains 14 residues. The ends lost 0 bases at V and 6 bases at J; junction bases unmatched: 3. DNA of the CDR3: TGTGCCAGCAGCTTAGGACAGGGGGCTGGCGAGCAGTACTTC. Its protein product is CASSLGQGAGEQYF.

This clonotype was seen ten or more times. The J gene is TRBJ2-7, the V gene TRBV6-5; 9 bases agree with TRBD2. CDR3 length: 13 amino acids. The V gene end was trimmed by 5 bases and the J gene end by 7 bases; junction bases not matched to a gene: 6. The germline V gene has CDR1 MNHEY and CDR2 SVGAGI. CDR3 coding DNA: TGTGCCAGCAGTCGTCTAGCGGGAAAAGAGCAGTACTTC. Protein: CASSRLAGKEQYF.

This clonotype was seen at least ten times. The rearrangement links TRBV6-5 to TRBJ2-7; D is possibly TRBD1 or TRBD2 (5 bases each). CDR1 MNHEY and CDR2 SVGAGI come from the germline V gene. CDR3 length: 16 amino acids. V dropped 2 bases and J dropped 3 bases, with 17 bases sitting between them. The CDR3: CASSYGLPDGGYEQYF. The DNA of the CDR3 is TGTGCCAGCAGTTACGGGCTTCCCGATGGGGGCTACGAGCAGTACTTC.

This clonotype has at least ten counts. This rearrangement joins TRBV6-2 or TRBV6-3 to TRBJ1-1, with D unclear. The germline V and J ends were trimmed by 2 bases and 0 bases, with 4 bases remaining between them. Germline CDR1 and CDR2: MNHEY and SVGEGT. This CDR3 has 13 residues. DNA of the CDR3: TGTGCCAGCAGTTACAGGGTGAACACTGAAGCTTTCTTT. This gives the protein CASSYRVNTEAFF.

This rearrangement joins TRBV19 to TRBJ1-1, with 7 bases aligning to TRBD1. The J segment lost 0 bases and the V segment lost 6 bases, leaving 13 bases of the junction unmatched. Germline V gene lookup returns CDR1 LNHDA and CDR2 SQIVND (reference sequence). The CDR3 spans 17 residues. CDR3 sequence reads: CASSRDSKNNMNTEAFF. In DNA, the CDR3 is TGTGCCAGTAGCCGGGACAGCAAAAACAATATGAACACTGAAGCTTTCTTT.

This clonotype was seen many times. The rearrangement joins TRBV10-3 to TRBJ1-2, with D perhaps TRBD1 (6 bases). Trimming removed 8 bases at V and 8 bases at J, with 21 bases between. The CDR3 is 14 amino acids. Germline V gene sequence: CDR1 ENHRY, CDR2 SYGVKD. The CDR3 sequence: CAICGQGTDRGYTF. The DNA of the CDR3 is TGTGCCATCTGTGGGCAGGGGACCGATCGAGGCTACACCTTC.

This clonotype was recorded at least ten times. The gene calls are TRBV2 and TRBJ2-2; TRBD1 aligns across 8 bases. This CDR3 spans 14 amino acids. J gave up 4 bases and V 8 bases, and 6 bases lay outside the gene matches. CDR1 SNHLY and CDR2 FYNNEI come from the germline V gene. The CDR3, as DNA: TGTGCCAGCTTCAGGGGGCTAGGCACCGGGGAGCTGTTTTTT. It codes for CASFRGLGTGELFF.

The V gene is TRBV28, the J gene TRBJ1-3; D is undetermined. Germline-derived CDR1 and CDR2 are MDHEN and SYDVKM. The CDR3 is 11 residues long. The ends were cut back, 5 bases at V and 4 bases at J, with 3 bases in the middle. The CDR3 coding sequence is TGTGCCAGCAGTCGCGGAAACACCATATATTTT. Translating it yields CASSRGNTIYF.

The chain has TRBV12-5 and TRBJ1-2; D not certain. Trimming cost V 1 base and J 4 bases, with 4 bases left between them. CDR3 length: 12 amino acids. The germline gives CDR1 LGHNT, CDR2 FRNRAP. CDR3 DNA sequence: TGTGCTAGTGGTTTGGGGGGCTATGGCTACACCTTC. Translating gives CASGLGGYGYTF.

The CDR3, as DNA: TGTGCCACCAGCTCAGGGGGCCTGAACACTGAAGCTTTCTTT. It is translated as CATSSGGLNTEAFF. The chain carries TRBV15 and TRBJ1-1; 8 nucleotides match TRBD1. Germline loops: CDR1 LNHNV, CDR2 YYDKDF (reference sequence). The trim removed 5 bases at V and 0 bases at J, leaving 2 bases unmatched. The CDR3 runs 14 residues.

This clonotype has a count of ten or more. The chain carries TRBV6-5 and TRBJ1-2, with a weak D call TRBD1 (6 bases). The length of the CDR3 is 13 residues. Trimming cost V 5 bases and J 8 bases, with 15 bases left between them. The germline CDR1 and CDR2 sequences are MNHEY and SVGAGI. CDR3 nucleotides: TGTGCCAGCAGTCCCTCGGGGGCGGGGGGCTACACCTTC. This encodes CASSPSGAGGYTF.

In this sample, this clonotype turned up many times. The chain joins TRBV20-1 to TRBJ1-5; D gene ambiguous. Deletions cut 0 bases from V and 2 bases from J, with 14 bases between. This CDR3 has 16 residues. The germline V gene encodes CDR1 DFQATT and CDR2 SNEGSKA (reference sequence). CDR3 DNA: TGCAGTGCTAGAGACTTCCAAGGTGCGGGCAATCAGCCCCAGCATTTT. It encodes CSARDFQGAGNQPQHF.

The CDR3 is CASSPPLFLGARYEQYF. In nucleotides, the CDR3 is TGTGCCAGCAGTCCCCCCCTCTTCTTGGGAGCCCGCTACGAGCAGTACTTC. The rearrangement links TRBV6-2 or TRBV6-3 to TRBJ2-7; D might be TRBD2 (5 bases). Germline CDR1 is MNHEY and CDR2 is SVGEGT. CDR3 length equals 17 residues. V was trimmed by 5 bases and J by 3 bases, leaving 23 bases between them.

This clonotype has a count of ten or more. The chain carries TRBV12-3 or TRBV12-4 and TRBJ2-2; D is undetermined. The germline V and J ends were trimmed by 3 bases and 0 bases, with 11 bases remaining between them. The CDR3 spans 16 residues. This CDR3 reads CASSFVPGANTGELFF. CDR3 bases: TGTGCCAGCAGTTTCGTCCCAGGCGCGAACACCGGGGAGCTGTTTTTT.

The chain couples TRBV27 to TRBJ1-1, with D perhaps TRBD1 (6 bases). V gave up 10 bases and J gave up 5 bases, with 23 bases separating them. CDR1 is MNHEY and CDR2 is SMNVEV in the germline V gene (reference sequence). This CDR3 has 15 residues. CDR3 in amino acids: CATNPRGGASTEAFF. The DNA for the CDR3 is TGTGCCACCAACCCTCGGGGGGGGGCGAGTACTGAAGCTTTCTTT.

This clonotype has a count of ten or more. This chain uses TRBV6-1 with TRBJ1-5, with D unresolved. Trimming pared 3 bases from V and 0 bases from J, leaving 12 bases between. Germline CDR1 reads MNHNS; CDR2 reads SASEGT. The CDR3 has 16 amino acids. The CDR3 spells CASSDRSGISNQPQHF. CDR3 DNA: TGTGCCAGCAGTGATAGGAGCGGAATTAGCAATCAGCCCCAGCATTTT.

This clonotype was detected ten times or more. Compared with germline, one end of the junction differs, possibly owing to a read error. The gene calls are TRBV7-7 and TRBJ2-7; 16 nucleotides match TRBD2. Germline-derived CDR1 and CDR2 are SSHAT and FNYEAQ (reference sequence). This CDR3 comprises 16 residues. CDR3 loop: CASRLGTSGRDDEQYF. CDR3 nucleotides: TGTGCTAGCAGGCTAGGGACTAGCGGGAGGGACGACGAGCAGTACTTC.

This clonotype was counted ten times or more. The chain combines TRBV30 with TRBJ1-5, with a possible D match to TRBD1 (5 bases). This CDR3 is built from 14 residues. Germline V lookup: CDR1 GTSNPN, CDR2 SVGIG (reference sequence). V lost 2 bases and J lost 5, with 13 bases in between. CDR3: CAWSRGGPDQPQHF. CDR3 sequence (DNA): TGTGCCTGGAGTCGCGGGGGTCCCGATCAGCCCCAGCATTTT. Using reference TRBV30 and TRBJ1-5 for the parts outside the CDR3, the full variable domain is SQTIHQWPATLVQPVGSPLSLECTVEGTSNPNLYWYRQAAGRGLQLLFYSVGIGQISSEVPQNLSASRPQDRQFILSSKKLLLSDSGFYLCAWSRGGPDQPQHFGDGTRLSIL.